In its sample, the clone carrying this TCR beta chain was seen once. Its antigen remains unidentified. These data are taken from a study of Ad26.COV2.S vaccination and SARS-CoV-2 variants. General observations from the study: Comparable non-spike TCR breadth was observed in vaccine and placebo recipients.

With 4 bases removed from V and 1 base from J, the gap between germline ends came to 5 bases. Looked up from germline, CDR1 is LGHDT and CDR2 is YNNKEL (reference sequence). The CDR3 consists of 12 residues. Method: immunoSEQ multiplex PCR; TCRdb's copy keeps in-frame clones and lacks some. The table records 180,000 or so clones, roughly 89% of them present only once. V is TRBV3-1 (or the pseudogene TRBV3-2) and J is TRBJ2-7, with D unclear. Specimen: peripheral blood, collected after recovery from COVID-19. The clonotype comes from a human donor who had recovered from COVID-19. CDR3 nucleotide sequence: TGTGCCAGCAGCCTAACGTCCTACGAGCAGTACTTC. It encodes CASSLTSYEQYF.